The clone carrying this T cell receptor (beta chain) showed up many times. Its antigen is not identified. These data come from a study of T cells in Graves' hyperthyroidism and ophthalmopathy. Study results and limitations: A median around 6.8 months before onset, the model predicted ophthalmopathy. Blood also held most thyroid clonotypes expanded beyond 0.001.

No progression to ophthalmopathy during 18 months of follow-up defined stable disease. This CDR3 has 18 amino acids. CDR1 is SGHKS, CDR2 YYEKEE, per germline (reference sequence). V was pared by 4 bases and J by 3 bases, with 19 bases of the junction left unmatched. RNA transcripts served as the template for amplifying TCR beta CDR3 regions. A first-round RT-PCR of the TCR CDR3 used the HTBI primer set. Each CDR3 protein gets one entry after TCRdb re-called the multiplex PCR reads with MiXCR. The sample includes 300,000 to 450,000 distinct CDR3 sequences, roughly 14% of them seen just once. The chain has TRBV5-5 and TRBJ2-7; 7 nucleotides match TRBD2. This clonotype was obtained from a woman between 55 and 75 years old with Graves' hyperthyroidism. The sequencing sample was made of blood. CDR3 coding DNA: TGTGCCAGCAGCCGTGGGACGGCCGACCGGGCTAGCGGCTACGAGCAGTACTTC. Translating it yields CASSRGTADRASGYEQYF.